This TCR beta chain stems from a study of shared clonotypes between healthy human individuals. Study background: Per donor, three plates held CD4 naive cells, three held CD4 memory, two held CD8 naive and one held CD8 memory.

Produced via immunoSEQ multiplex PCR; TCRdb's table is partial and in-frame only. The sample holds some 1,600,000 clones, around 98% seen once. V was pared by 2 bases and J by 3 bases, with 14 bases between. Germline loops: CDR1 ENHRY, CDR2 SYGVKD. CDR3 length: 15 amino acids. This sequence originates from a man younger than 45 in good health. Sequenced material: naive CD4+ T cells sorted from blood. Subset in this sample: CD45RA+ positively selected. The chain couples TRBV10-3 to TRBJ2-7, with unresolved D. The CDR3 DNA is TGTGCCATCAGTGAGAGCGTCGAGGATTTCTACGAGCAGTACTTC. Translating gives CAISESVEDFYEQYF.